The source of this T cell receptor beta chain is a study of blood T cells in healthy people across ages. This clonotype was seen once. This CDR3 has 17 residues. CDR1 is SGHVS, CDR2 FNYEAQ, per germline. V was trimmed by 5 bases and J by 5 bases, leaving 22 bases between them. Through a sample-barcoded 5' primer and a J-beta primer mix, a second PCR was run for roughly 7 to 11 cycles. MiXCR, applied by TCRdb to the 5' RACE reads, yields one record per CDR3 protein. The repertoire holds 1.5 million to 2 million distinct CDR3 sequences, with 28% as singletons. The clonotype originates from a woman between 25 and 40 years old in good health. The rearrangement joins TRBV7-6 to TRBJ1-5, with D possibly TRBD1 on 5 matching bases. Source material: blood. CDR3 region: CASSIPGGGGKDQPQHF. In DNA form, the CDR3 reads TGTGCCAGCAGCATCCCGGGTGGGGGAGGGAAGGATCAGCCCCAGCATTTT. Together with reference TRBV7-6 and TRBJ1-5, the CDR3 gives the full variable domain: GAGVSQSPRYKVTKRGQDVALRCDPISGHVSLYWYRQALGQGPEFLTYFNYEAQQDKSGLPNDRFSAERPEGSISTLTIQRTEQRDSAMYRCASSIPGGGGKDQPQHFGDGTRLSIL.